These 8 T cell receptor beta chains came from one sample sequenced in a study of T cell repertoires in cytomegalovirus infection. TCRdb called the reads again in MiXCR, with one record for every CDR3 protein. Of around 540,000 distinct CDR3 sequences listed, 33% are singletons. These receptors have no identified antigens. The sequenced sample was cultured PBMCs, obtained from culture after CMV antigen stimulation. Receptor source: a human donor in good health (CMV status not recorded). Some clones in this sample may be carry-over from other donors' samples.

The CDR3 region has the DNA TGTGCCAGCAGTTATTCGGGACAGGCAAACACTGAAGCTTTCTTT. Protein product: CASSYSGQANTEAFF. The rearrangement uses TRBV6-5 and TRBJ1-1, with 8 positions matching TRBD1. The junction had 5 bases not matched to a gene; V was cut back by 3 bases and J by 2 bases. The CDR3 sequence is 15 residues long. Germline V CDR1 and CDR2: MNHEY, SVGAGI.

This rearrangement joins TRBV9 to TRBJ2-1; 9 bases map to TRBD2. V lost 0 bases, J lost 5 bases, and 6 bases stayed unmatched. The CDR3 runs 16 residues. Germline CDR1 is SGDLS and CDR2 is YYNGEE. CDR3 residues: CASSVGIAGVNNEQFF. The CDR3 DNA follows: TGTGCCAGCAGCGTAGGGATAGCGGGAGTTAACAATGAGCAGTTCTTC.

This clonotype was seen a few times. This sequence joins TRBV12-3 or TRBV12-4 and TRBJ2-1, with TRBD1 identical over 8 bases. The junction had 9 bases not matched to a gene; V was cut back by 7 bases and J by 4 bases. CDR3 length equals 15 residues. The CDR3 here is CASTPPGTGYNEQFF. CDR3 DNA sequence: TGTGCCAGCACTCCCCCTGGGACAGGATACAATGAGCAGTTCTTC.

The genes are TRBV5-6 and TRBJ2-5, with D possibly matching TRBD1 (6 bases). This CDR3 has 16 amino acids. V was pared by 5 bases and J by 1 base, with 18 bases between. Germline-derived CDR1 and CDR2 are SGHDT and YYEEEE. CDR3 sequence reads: CASRPGQPWAQETQYF. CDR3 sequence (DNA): TGTGCCAGCAGACCCGGACAGCCCTGGGCCCAAGAGACCCAGTACTTC.

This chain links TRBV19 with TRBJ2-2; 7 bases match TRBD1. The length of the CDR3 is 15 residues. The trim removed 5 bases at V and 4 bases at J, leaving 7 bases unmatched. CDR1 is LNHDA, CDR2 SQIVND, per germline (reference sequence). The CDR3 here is CASSPGTAPTGELFF. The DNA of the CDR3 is TGTGCCAGTAGTCCCGGGACAGCCCCCACCGGGGAGCTGTTTTTT.

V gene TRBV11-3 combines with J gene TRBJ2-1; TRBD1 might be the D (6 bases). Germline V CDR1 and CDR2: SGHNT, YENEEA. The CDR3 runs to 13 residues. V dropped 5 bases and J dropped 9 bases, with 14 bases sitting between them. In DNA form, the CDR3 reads TGTGCCAGCAGCGTACAGGGTAGGGGTGAGCAGTTCTTC. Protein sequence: CASSVQGRGEQFF.

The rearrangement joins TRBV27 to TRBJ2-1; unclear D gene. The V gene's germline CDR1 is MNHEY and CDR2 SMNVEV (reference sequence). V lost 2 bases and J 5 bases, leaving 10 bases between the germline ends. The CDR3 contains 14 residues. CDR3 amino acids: CASSLLQVNNEQFF. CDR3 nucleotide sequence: TGTGCCAGCAGTTTACTCCAGGTCAACAATGAGCAGTTCTTC.

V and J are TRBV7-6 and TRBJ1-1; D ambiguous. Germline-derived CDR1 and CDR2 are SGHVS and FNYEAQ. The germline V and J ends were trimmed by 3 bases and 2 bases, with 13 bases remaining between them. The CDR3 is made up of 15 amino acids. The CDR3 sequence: CASSFRAERNTEAFF. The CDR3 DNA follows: TGTGCCAGCAGCTTTCGGGCAGAAAGAAACACTGAAGCTTTCTTT.